Listed here are 21 T cell receptor beta chains from one sample, sequenced in a study of technical replicates of blood from a handful of donors. Sequencing used immunoSEQ multiplex PCR; TCRdb keeps in-frame clones, though not all of them. The table has some 60,000 clones, around nine tenths seen once. Sequenced input: PBMCs. All receptors derive from a human donor in good health. Some clones in this sample may be carry-over from other donors' samples.

The chain combines TRBV7-9 with TRBJ1-2, with 10 bases identical to TRBD1. Germline V gene lookup returns CDR1 SEHNR and CDR2 FQNEAQ (reference sequence). The CDR3 spans 16 residues. Trimming at V came to 6 bases and at J to 7 bases, leaving 14 bases not matched to a gene. The DNA of the CDR3 is TGTGCCAGCAGAAGTCCCGGGACAGGGGCCGGGGCTGGCTACACCTTC. Amino acid sequence: CASRSPGTGAGAGYTF. Looking up the rest from reference TRBV7-9 and TRBJ1-2 gives the full variable domain: DTGVSQNPRHKITKRGQNVTFRCDPISEHNRLYWYRQTLGQGPEFLTYFQNEAQLEKSRLLSDRFSAERPKGSFSTLEIQRTEQGDSAMYLCASRSPGTGAGAGYTFGSGTRLTVV.

This rearrangement joins TRBV6-5 to TRBJ1-2; 10 bases fit TRBD1. The CDR3 consists of 15 residues. CDR1 and CDR2 from the germline V gene are MNHEY and SVGAGI. The trim removed 6 bases at V and 4 bases at J, leaving 8 bases unmatched. The CDR3 sequence is CASRLRQGAFYGYTF. The DNA for the CDR3 is TGTGCCAGCAGACTCCGACAGGGGGCTTTCTATGGCTACACCTTC.

This chain joins TRBV7-9 and TRBJ2-1; D gene uncertain. Germline V gives CDR1 SEHNR, CDR2 FQNEAQ (reference sequence). The CDR3 spans 11 residues. Trimming cost V 8 bases and J 8 bases, with 10 bases left between them. The CDR3 DNA reads as TGTGCCAGCCTTGCCAGGTATGAGCAGTTCTTC. It yields the protein CASLARYEQFF.

The chain joins TRBV18 to TRBJ2-1, with TRBD2 as a possible D gene (6 bases). Trimming stripped 1 base from V and 7 bases from J, with 14 bases between. The CDR3 length is 15 residues. Germline CDR1 KGHSH, CDR2 LQKENI. The CDR3 DNA reads TGTGCCAGCTCACCACTAGCGGTCAAATGGAATGAGCAGTTCTTC. It yields the protein CASSPLAVKWNEQFF.

This sequence joins TRBV7-8 and TRBJ1-6; D is unresolved. V was shortened by 3 bases and J by 7 bases, with 4 bases between the two germline ends. CDR3 length: 12 residues. Germline CDR1 reads SGHVS; CDR2 reads FQNEAQ. CDR3 nucleotide sequence: TGTGCCAGCAGCTTCCAGAATTCACCCCTCCACTTT. Amino acid sequence: CASSFQNSPLHF.

The chain couples TRBV5-8 to TRBJ2-1; 8 nucleotides match TRBD2. Germline CDR1 and CDR2: SGHTS and YDEGEE. V lost 2 bases and J lost 7; bases outside the gene matches: 14. The CDR3 loop spans 17 amino acids. The CDR3 sequence: CASSFLLTSGGGNEQFF. Written as DNA, the CDR3 is TGTGCCAGCAGCTTCCTTTTAACTAGCGGAGGAGGGAATGAGCAGTTCTTC.

This clone was recorded only once. The chain uses TRBV27 and TRBJ2-5; TRBD2 is a possible D gene (6 bases). Germline V gives CDR1 MNHEY, CDR2 SMNVEV (reference sequence). The CDR3 covers 13 residues. V was shortened by 6 bases and J by 2 bases, with 10 bases between the two germline ends. The CDR3 loop reads CASRKGLQETQYF. The CDR3 DNA sequence: TGTGCCAGCAGAAAGGGACTTCAAGAGACCCAGTACTTC.

The sample holds a few counts of this clone. The V gene is TRBV5-4, the J gene TRBJ2-5; perhaps TRBD1 as D (5 bases). The CDR3 is 13 amino acids. Looked up from germline, CDR1 is SGHNT and CDR2 is YYREEE (reference sequence). The germline V and J ends were trimmed by 2 bases and 5 bases, with 10 bases remaining between them. CDR3 nucleotides: TGTGCCAGCAGCTTCGGCAGGGCGGAGACCCAGTACTTC. Amino acids: CASSFGRAETQYF.

The rearrangement links TRBV5-1 to TRBJ1-2, with 8 bases identical to TRBD1. The V gene's germline CDR1 is SGHRS and CDR2 YFSETQ. J lost 0 bases, V lost 3 bases, and 4 bases had no gene match. This CDR3 is built from 15 residues. The CDR3 here is CASSSGTGTNYGYTF. CDR3 nucleotides: TGCGCCAGCAGCTCCGGGACAGGTACTAACTATGGCTACACCTTC.

The V call is TRBV7-9, the J call TRBJ2-7; D gene unclear. Trimming took 3 bases from V and 6 from J, leaving 12 bases between them. CDR1 and CDR2 from the germline V gene are SEHNR and FQNEAQ (reference sequence). This CDR3 has 13 amino acids. The CDR3 loop reads CASSFPGVREQYF. In DNA, the CDR3 is TGTGCCAGCAGCTTCCCCGGAGTCCGCGAGCAGTACTTC.

The chain uses TRBV7-3 and TRBJ2-6; D gene unclear. The CDR3 covers 15 residues. Germline V gene data show CDR1 as SGHTA and CDR2 as FQGTGA. V gave up 1 base and J gave up 0 bases, with 4 bases separating them. CDR3 nucleotides: TGTGCCAGCAGCTTAAGGCACTCTGGGGCCAACGTCCTGACTTTC. Translated, it gives CASSLRHSGANVLTF.

This clone was seen only once. V gene TRBV5-6 combines with J gene TRBJ1-1; D not certain. V was clipped by 0 bases and J by 1 base, with 4 bases between them. Per the germline V gene, CDR1 is SGHDT and CDR2 is YYEEEE. The CDR3 contains 13 residues. The CDR3 DNA sequence: TGTGCCAGCAGCTTGGCAGGGAACACTGAAGCTTTCTTT. It translates to CASSLAGNTEAFF.

The chain uses TRBV11-2 and TRBJ1-2; weak D call: TRBD1 (5 bases). V was cut by 2 bases and J by 3 bases, with 13 bases left in between. The CDR3 runs to 15 residues. CDR1 and CDR2 (germline): SGHAT, FQNNGV. The CDR3 nucleotides read TGTGCCAGCAGCTTATCTCAGGGATCATACTATGGCTACACCTTC. Its translation is CASSLSQGSYYGYTF.

The V gene is TRBV6-1, the J gene TRBJ1-2; D is perhaps TRBD1 (6 bases). The CDR3 contains 13 residues. V was clipped by 5 bases and J by 7 bases, with 14 bases between them. The germline CDR1 and CDR2 sequences are MNHNS and SASEGT. CDR3 DNA: TGTGCCAGCAGTATACAGGGCTCGGGTGGCTACACCTTC. Translated, it gives CASSIQGSGGYTF.

The chain joins TRBV9 to TRBJ1-2; TRBD1 is a possible D gene (6 bases). Germline CDR1 SGDLS, CDR2 YYNGEE. The V and J ends lost 3 bases and 0 bases respectively, with 18 bases between them. This CDR3 region has 17 residues. The CDR3: CASSERERQDPNYGYTF. The CDR3 DNA is TGTGCCAGCAGCGAACGGGAAAGACAGGATCCTAACTATGGCTACACCTTC.

V is TRBV2 and J is TRBJ2-7; 8 bases align to TRBD2. This CDR3 has 15 amino acids. V lost 0 bases, J lost 3 bases, and 4 bases stayed unmatched. The germline V gene has CDR1 SNHLY and CDR2 FYNNEI. This CDR3 reads CASSEATSGIYEQYF. As DNA, the CDR3 is TGTGCCAGCAGTGAAGCTACTAGCGGCATCTACGAGCAGTACTTC. Together with reference TRBV2 and TRBJ2-7, the CDR3 gives the full variable domain: EPEVTQTPSHQVTQMGQEVILRCVPISNHLYFYWYRQILGQKVEFLVSFYNNEISEKSEIFDDQFSVERPDGSNFTLKIRSTKLEDSAMYFCASSEATSGIYEQYFGPGTRLTVT.

The chain has TRBV4-1 and TRBJ2-1, with D perhaps matching TRBD1 (5 bases). The CDR3 extends over 17 amino acids. The V and J ends lost 2 bases and 0 bases respectively, with 14 bases between them. In germline, CDR1 is MGHRA, CDR2 YSYEKL. CDR3 DNA: TGCGCCAGCAGCCAACAGCCCCGACAGAGCTCCTACAATGAGCAGTTCTTC. Protein: CASSQQPRQSSYNEQFF.

The chain is built from TRBV4-3 and TRBJ2-1; tentatively, D is TRBD2 (5 bases). The V and J ends lost 1 base and 4 bases respectively, with 14 bases between them. The CDR3 consists of 16 residues. The germline gives CDR1 LGHNA, CDR2 YSLEER. The CDR3 DNA is TGCGCCAGCAGCCAAGTGGGTCGGACTGGATACAATGAGCAGTTCTTC. As protein: CASSQVGRTGYNEQFF.

The chain uses TRBV4-3 and TRBJ2-7, with 8 bases identical to TRBD2. The CDR3 extends over 14 amino acids. With V trimmed by 5 bases and J by 2 bases, 5 bases remained unmatched. The germline CDR1 and CDR2 sequences are LGHNA and YSLEER. Written as DNA, the CDR3 is TGCGCCAGCAGCGAATTCGGGGGGGCCTACGAGCAGTACTTC. It yields the protein CASSEFGGAYEQYF.

This clone was seen a few times. This chain connects TRBV6-1 to TRBJ2-7; TRBD2 matches at 7 bases. The CDR3 loop spans 13 amino acids. The V and J ends lost 6 bases and 2 bases, in that order; junction bases with no gene match: 4. CDR1 MNHNS and CDR2 SASEGT come from the germline V gene. The CDR3 reads CASRSGAPYEQYF. CDR3 in DNA: TGTGCCAGCAGGAGCGGGGCCCCCTACGAGCAGTACTTC.

V is TRBV7-7 and J is TRBJ1-5; 9 bases are a match to TRBD1. V trimming: 4 bases; J trimming: 5 bases; junction bases outside the gene matches: 6. The CDR3 runs to 15 residues. From germline, CDR1 is SSHAT and CDR2 FNYEAQ (reference sequence). CDR3: CASSWGQGDDQPQHF. CDR3 DNA sequence: TGTGCCAGCAGCTGGGGACAGGGTGATGATCAGCCCCAGCATTTT. Full variable domain (outside the CDR3, taken from reference TRBV7-7 and TRBJ1-5): GAGVSQSPRYKVTKRGQDVTLRCDPISSHATLYWYQQALGQGPEFLTYFNYEAQPDKSGLPSDRFSAERPEGSISTLTIQRTEQRDSAMYRCASSWGQGDDQPQHFGDGTRLSIL.